Reported below is one T cell receptor beta chain. This sample is part of a study of control samples from healthy donors and cancer patients. Assay used: immunoSEQ multiplex PCR; TCRdb lists only in-frame clones, some missing. The data contain about 160,000 clones, approximately 96% of them singletons. V lost 0 bases and J 8 bases, leaving 4 bases between the germline ends. The CDR3 loop spans 11 amino acids. CDR1 and CDR2 (germline): ENHRY, SYGVKD. This TCR came from a woman in her forties in good health. Sequences were obtained from blood. The rearrangement joins TRBV10-3 to TRBJ1-1, with D unresolved. As DNA, the CDR3 is TGTGCCATCAGTGAGTCGGCAGAAGCTTTCTTT. Its translation is CAISESAEAFF.